This is a list of T cell receptor beta chains from one sample in a study of patients and donors after allogeneic stem cell transplantation. In TCRdb, the RT-PCR reads were re-called with MiXCR into one record per CDR3 protein. The table includes around 900 distinct CDR3 sequences, 40% detected once. Sequencing was carried out using blood, either unsorted or a sorted T cell fraction (not recorded which). These receptors originate from a human donor who was either an allogeneic HSCT recipient or a stem cell or donor lymphocyte infusion donor (not recorded which). It is not recorded whose cells these are; they may come from a transplant donor. Each CDR3 is given with its conserved first and last residue. Each record gives: V gene, J gene, CDR3 protein.

TRBV6-5	TRBJ1-1	CASSRALTGGGGTEAFF
TRBV7-9	TRBJ2-1	CASSRTDYNEQFF
TRBV5-1	TRBJ2-2	CASGGGPGELFF
TRBV3-1	TRBJ2-7	CASSPAGDSYEQYF
TRBV5-6	TRBJ2-7	CASRRWPSEQYF
TRBV5-1	TRBJ1-2	CASSLEQSHDYGYTF
TRBV28	TRBJ2-3	CASTEVRGSSTDTQYF
TRBV6-6	TRBJ1-2	CASRDRANYGYTF
TRBV7-9	TRBJ1-1	CASSSERSEAFF
TRBV19	TRBJ2-1	CASSRYNEQFF
TRBV7-2	TRBJ2-5	CASSPTRVLKETQYF
TRBV7-2	TRBJ2-5	CASSSDSGGIQYF
TRBV20-1	TRBJ2-1	CSAASGSRIGNEQFF
TRBV7-3	TRBJ2-3	CASSFSIGTDTQYF
TRBV7-2	TRBJ2-1	CASSTRSYNEQFF
TRBV28	TRBJ2-1	CASSFSYNEQFF
TRBV11-2	TRBJ2-1	CASRRVYEQFF
TRBV5-1	TRBJ2-1	CASSLGSSYNEQFF
TRBV24-1	TRBJ2-7	CATSHYEQYF
TRBV28	TRBJ2-7	CASSFYSEQYF
TRBV28	TRBJ2-6	CASLSGANVLTF
TRBV12-3/TRBV12-4	TRBJ2-1	CASSRRLAGEHEQFF
TRBV5-6	TRBJ2-7	CASSGLYEQYF